The clone carrying this T cell receptor (beta chain) appeared many times. The record originates from a study of Graves' ophthalmopathy and Graves' hyperthyroidism. This CDR3 has 13 amino acids. Germline V gives CDR1 SGHRS, CDR2 YFSETQ. V lost 0 bases to trimming and J lost 6 bases, with 9 bases between them. Amplification of TCR beta CDR3 regions used RNA transcripts. Amplification began with first-round RT-PCR using HTBI primers, then second-round multiplex PCR was performed. Each CDR3 protein gets one entry after TCRdb re-called the multiplex PCR reads with MiXCR. The sample lists about 590,000 distinct CDR3 sequences, less than 45% occurring once.

What was sequenced was peripheral blood or thyroid tissue (not recorded which). The TCR was taken from an adult man with Graves' hyperthyroidism. The chain carries TRBV5-1 and TRBJ1-1, with D hard to call. The CDR3 sequence: CASSLVSRAEAFF. CDR3 in DNA: TGCGCCAGCAGCTTGGTTTCTCGCGCTGAAGCTTTCTTT. Complete variable domain (other parts from reference TRBV5-1 and TRBJ1-1): KAGVTQTPRYLIKTRGQQVTLSCSPISGHRSVSWYQQTPGQGLQFLFEYFSETQRNKGNFPGRFSGRQFSNSRSEMNVSTLELGDSALYLCASSLVSRAEAFFGQGTRLTVV.